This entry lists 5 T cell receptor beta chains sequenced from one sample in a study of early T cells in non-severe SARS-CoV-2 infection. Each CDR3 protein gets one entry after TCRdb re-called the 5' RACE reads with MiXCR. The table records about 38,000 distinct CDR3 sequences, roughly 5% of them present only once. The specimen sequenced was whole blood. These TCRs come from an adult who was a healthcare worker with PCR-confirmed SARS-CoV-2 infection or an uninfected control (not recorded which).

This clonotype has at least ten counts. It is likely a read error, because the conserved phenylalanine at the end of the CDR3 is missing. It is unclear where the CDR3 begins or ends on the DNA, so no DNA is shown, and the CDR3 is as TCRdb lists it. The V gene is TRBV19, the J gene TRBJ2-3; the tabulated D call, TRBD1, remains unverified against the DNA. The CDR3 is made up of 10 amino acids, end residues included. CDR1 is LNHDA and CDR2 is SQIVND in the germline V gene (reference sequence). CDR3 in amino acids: CASSTGTLAL.

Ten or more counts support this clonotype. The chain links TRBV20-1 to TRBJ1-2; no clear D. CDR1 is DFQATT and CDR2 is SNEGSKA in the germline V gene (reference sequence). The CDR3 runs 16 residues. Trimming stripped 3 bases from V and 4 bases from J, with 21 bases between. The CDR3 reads CSASKAAGDMGYGYTF. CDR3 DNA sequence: TGCAGTGCTAGTAAAGCGGCAGGAGATATGGGCTATGGCTACACCTTC.

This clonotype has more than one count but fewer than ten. The CDR3 bases are TGTGCCAGCAGCATCGGGGGGTCCACAGATACGCAGTATTTT. Translated: CASSIGGSTDTQYF. V is TRBV7-2 and J is TRBJ2-3; 7 positions match TRBD2. Germline lookup yields CDR1 SGHTA and CDR2 FQGNSA. With 5 bases clipped from V and 2 bases from J, the junction kept 4 bases outside the gene matches. CDR3 length: 14 residues.

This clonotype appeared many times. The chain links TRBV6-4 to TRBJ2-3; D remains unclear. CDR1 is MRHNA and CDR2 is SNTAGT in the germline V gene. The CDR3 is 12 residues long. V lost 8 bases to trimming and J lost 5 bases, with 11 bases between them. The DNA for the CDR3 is TGTGCCAGCTCCCCTTCGGGAGATACGCAGTATTTT. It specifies CASSPSGDTQYF.

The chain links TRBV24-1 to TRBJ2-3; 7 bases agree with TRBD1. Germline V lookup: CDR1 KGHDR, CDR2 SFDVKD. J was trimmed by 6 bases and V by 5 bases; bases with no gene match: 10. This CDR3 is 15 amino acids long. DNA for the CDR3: TGTGCCACCAGTGGAATCGGGACAGCCGGGGATACGCAGTATTTT. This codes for CATSGIGTAGDTQYF.